The 9 T cell receptor beta chains presented below share a single source sample, sequenced in a study of T cell responses to AZD1222 COVID-19 vaccine. Data came from immunoSEQ multiplex PCR; TCRdb stores just in-frame clones and leaves some out. Counted here are 95,000 to 150,000 clones, 90% occurring once; the ten biggest clones make up approximately 7.6%. This material consisted of peripheral blood, taken on day 0 of AZD1222 vaccination. Every receptor here comes from an adult in good health.

V usage is TRBV19 and J usage is TRBJ2-1; D is perhaps TRBD2 (5 bases). CDR3 length: 15 amino acids. The germline V gene has CDR1 LNHDA and CDR2 SQIVND (reference sequence). The ends were cut back, 1 base at V and 4 bases at J, with 11 bases in the middle. CDR3 sequence: CASSIAARAYNEQFF. In DNA form, the CDR3 reads TGTGCCAGTAGTATAGCAGCGCGGGCATACAATGAGCAGTTCTTC.

The chain combines TRBV12-3 or TRBV12-4 with TRBJ2-1; D remains unclear. The CDR3 consists of 11 residues. V lost 6 bases and J lost 9, with 9 bases in between. CDR3 sequence reads: CASRRRFEQFF. The CDR3 DNA reads TGTGCCAGCAGGAGAAGATTTGAGCAGTTCTTC.

The chain joins TRBV4-3 to TRBJ1-1; D gene uncertain. The CDR3 is 13 amino acids. Trimming took off 4 bases at V and 0 bases at J, with 6 bases between the two ends. From germline, CDR1 is LGHNA and CDR2 YSLEER. The CDR3 DNA reads as TGCGCCAGCAGCCTAGAGCTGAACACTGAAGCTTTCTTT. It translates to CASSLELNTEAFF.

The chain has TRBV5-1 and TRBJ1-6; D is possibly TRBD1 (6 bases). This CDR3 is built from 15 residues. Trimming pared 5 bases from V and 5 bases from J, leaving 14 bases between. The V gene's germline CDR1 is SGHRS and CDR2 YFSETQ. CDR3 nucleotides: TGCGCCAGCAGTTACCTACAGGGAAATAATTCACCCCTCCACTTT. It encodes CASSYLQGNNSPLHF.

The V gene is TRBV28, the J gene TRBJ1-2; D ambiguous. The CDR3 contains 12 residues. Between the trimmed V and J ends, which lost 7 bases and 0 bases, there was a span of 6 bases. Looked up from germline, CDR1 is MDHEN and CDR2 is SYDVKM. CDR3: CASTRANYGYTF. CDR3 coding DNA: TGTGCCAGCACCCGGGCTAACTATGGCTACACCTTC.

The gene calls are TRBV24-1 and TRBJ1-2; D is ambiguous. Per germline, CDR1 KGHDR and CDR2 SFDVKD. V dropped 3 bases and J dropped 4 bases, with 8 bases sitting between them. CDR3 length equals 13 residues. CDR3 coding DNA: TGTGCCACCAGTGATGAGAGTCGCTATGGCTACACCTTC. It codes for CATSDESRYGYTF.

The V and J genes are TRBV12-2 and TRBJ2-3; the table's D call, TRBD2, has no DNA check behind it. TRBV12-2 is listed as a pseudogene. The CDR3 is 19 residues long. The CDR3 reads CASRSTSPGPSGRGDTQYF. CDR3 nucleotides: TGTGCAAGTCGCTCCACGTCCCCAGGGCCTAGCGGGAGGGGGGATACGCAGTATTTT.

The V gene is TRBV29-1, the J gene TRBJ2-2; TRBD2 is a possible D gene (5 bases). Per the germline V gene, CDR1 is SQVTM and CDR2 is ANQGSEA. CDR3 length: 13 residues. With 6 bases removed from V and 6 bases from J, the gap between germline ends came to 14 bases. The CDR3 here is CSVGDMVAGELFF. CDR3 nucleotide sequence: TGCAGCGTGGGAGACATGGTCGCCGGGGAGCTGTTTTTT.

The CDR3 DNA reads as TGTGCCAGCAGCCCAGAGCAGAGCTCCTACAATGAGCAGTTCTTC. As protein: CASSPEQSSYNEQFF. The chain is built from TRBV7-2 and TRBJ2-1; D call uncertain. Germline assignment: CDR1 SGHTA and CDR2 FQGNSA. The CDR3 consists of 15 residues. Trimming pared 5 bases from V and 0 bases from J, leaving 11 bases between.